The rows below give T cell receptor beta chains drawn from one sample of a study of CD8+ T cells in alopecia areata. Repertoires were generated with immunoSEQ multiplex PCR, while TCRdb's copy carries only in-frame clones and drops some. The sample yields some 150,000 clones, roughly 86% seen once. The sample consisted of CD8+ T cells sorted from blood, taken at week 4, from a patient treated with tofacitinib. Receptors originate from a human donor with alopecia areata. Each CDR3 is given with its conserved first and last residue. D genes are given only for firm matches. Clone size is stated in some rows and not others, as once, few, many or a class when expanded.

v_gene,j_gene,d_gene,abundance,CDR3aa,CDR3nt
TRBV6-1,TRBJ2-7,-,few,CASSEKGLYEQYF,TGTGCCAGCAGTGAAAAGGGGCTCTACGAGCAGTACTTC
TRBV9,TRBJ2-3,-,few,CASRGGADTQYF,TGTGCTTCCAGGGGAGGGGCAGATACGCAGTATTTT
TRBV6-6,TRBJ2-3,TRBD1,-,CASSFGTGPTDTQYF,TGTGCCAGCAGTTTCGGGACAGGGCCTACAGATACGCAGTATTTT
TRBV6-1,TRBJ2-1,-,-,CASSEDRQSSYNEQFF,TGTGCCAGCAGTGAAGATCGACAAAGCTCCTACAATGAGCAGTTCTTC
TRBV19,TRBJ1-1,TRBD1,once,CAIRDRANTEAFF,TGTGCCATTAGGGACAGGGCGAACACTGAAGCTTTCTTT
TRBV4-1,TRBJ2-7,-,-,CASSQGRENYEQYF,TGCGCCAGCAGCCAAGGCAGGGAAAACTACGAGCAGTACTTC
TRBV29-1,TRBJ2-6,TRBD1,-,CSVEDRQGNPSGANVLTF,TGCAGCGTTGAAGATCGACAGGGGAACCCCTCTGGGGCCAACGTCCTGACTTTC
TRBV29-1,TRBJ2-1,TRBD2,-,CSGYSGLADNEQFF,TGCAGCGGTTATTCGGGACTAGCGGACAATGAGCAGTTCTTC
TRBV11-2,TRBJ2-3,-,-,CASSAGGYTDTQYF,TGTGCCAGCAGCGCTGGAGGGTACACAGATACGCAGTATTTT
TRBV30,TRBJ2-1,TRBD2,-,CAWSVISSGRAYNEQFF,TGTGCCTGGAGTGTAATATCTAGCGGGAGGGCTTACAATGAGCAGTTCTTC
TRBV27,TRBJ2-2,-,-,CASSLASVPTNTGELFF,TGTGCCAGCAGTTTAGCTAGCGTACCTACGAACACCGGGGAGCTGTTTTTT
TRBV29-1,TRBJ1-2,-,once,CSVGRASLAYGYTF,TGCAGCGTTGGCCGGGCCTCCCTGGCCTATGGCTACACCTTC
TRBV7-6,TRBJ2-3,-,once,CASSLVQPGFSTDTQYF,TGTGCCAGCAGCTTAGTCCAGCCGGGGTTTAGCACAGATACGCAGTATTTT
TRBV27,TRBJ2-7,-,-,CASSLGFRYEQYF,TGTGCCAGCAGTTTAGGGTTCCGGTACGAGCAGTACTTC
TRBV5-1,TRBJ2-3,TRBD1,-,CASSLSGTGAADTQYF,TGCGCCAGCAGCTTGTCCGGGACAGGGGCAGCAGATACGCAGTATTTT
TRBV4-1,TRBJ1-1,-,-,CASSQGNGYTEAFF,TGCGCCAGCAGCCAAGGAAACGGATACACTGAAGCTTTCTTT
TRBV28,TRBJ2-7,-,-,CASTGLSYEQYF,TGTGCCAGCACTGGGTTGTCCTACGAGCAGTACTTC
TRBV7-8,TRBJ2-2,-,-,CASSFPDNLGLNTGELFF,TGTGCCAGCAGCTTTCCGGACAATCTTGGATTGAACACCGGGGAGCTGTTTTTT
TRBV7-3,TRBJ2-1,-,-,CASTSGNEQFF,TGTGCCAGCACTTCAGGCAATGAGCAGTTCTTC
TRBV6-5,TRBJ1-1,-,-,CASSYSKDTEAFF,TGTGCCAGCAGTTACTCGAAGGACACTGAAGCTTTCTTT
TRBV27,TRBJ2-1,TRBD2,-,CASNDGSGGGNEQFF,TGTGCCAGCAATGACGGGAGCGGGGGGGGCAATGAGCAGTTCTTC
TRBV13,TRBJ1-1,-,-,CASSLGQGPEAFF,TGTGCCAGCAGCTTAGGACAGGGCCCTGAAGCTTTCTTT
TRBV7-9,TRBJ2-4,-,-,CASSSPIDSGAKNIQYF,TGTGCCAGCAGCTCTCCGATTGACTCTGGGGCCAAAAACATTCAGTACTTC
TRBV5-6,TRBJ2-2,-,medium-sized,CASSLGLGTGELFF,TGTGCCAGCAGCTTGGGGTTAGGCACCGGGGAGCTGTTTTTT
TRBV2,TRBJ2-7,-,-,CASFVGYEQYF,TGTGCCAGCTTTGTAGGGTACGAGCAGTACTTC
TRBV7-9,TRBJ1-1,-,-,CASSSRENTEAFF,TGTGCCAGCAGCTCAAGGGAGAACACTGAAGCTTTCTTT
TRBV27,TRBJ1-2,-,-,CASSLGPSGGGYTF,TGTGCCAGCAGTTTAGGACCCTCGGGGGGTGGCTACACCTTC
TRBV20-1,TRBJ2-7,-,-,CSARQVREQYF,TGCAGTGCTAGACAGGTTCGGGAGCAGTACTTC
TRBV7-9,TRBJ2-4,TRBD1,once,CASSTTGSAKNIQYF,TGTGCCAGCAGCACGACAGGGAGTGCCAAAAACATTCAGTACTTC
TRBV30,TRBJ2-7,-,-,CAWSVGLFSYEQYF,TGTGCCTGGAGTGTAGGTCTTTTTTCCTACGAGCAGTACTTC
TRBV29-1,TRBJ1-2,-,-,CSVGGSLNYGYTF,TGCAGCGTTGGGGGCAGTTTAAACTATGGCTACACCTTC
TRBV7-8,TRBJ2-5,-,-,CASSLTRPSGETQYF,TGTGCCAGCAGCTTAACCCGACCATCGGGAGAGACCCAGTACTTC
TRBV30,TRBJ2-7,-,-,CAWISPDRAYEQYF,TGTGCCTGGATATCACCGGACCGAGCCTACGAGCAGTACTTC
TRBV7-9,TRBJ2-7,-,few,CASSPRGGYEQYF,TGTGCCAGCAGCCCCCGAGGGGGCTACGAGCAGTACTTC
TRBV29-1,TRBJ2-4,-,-,CSVAGQGHIQYF,TGCAGCGTTGCGGGGCAGGGCCACATTCAGTACTTC
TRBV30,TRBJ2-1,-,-,CAWSDIGSYNEQFF,TGTGCCTGGAGTGACATCGGATCATACAATGAGCAGTTCTTC